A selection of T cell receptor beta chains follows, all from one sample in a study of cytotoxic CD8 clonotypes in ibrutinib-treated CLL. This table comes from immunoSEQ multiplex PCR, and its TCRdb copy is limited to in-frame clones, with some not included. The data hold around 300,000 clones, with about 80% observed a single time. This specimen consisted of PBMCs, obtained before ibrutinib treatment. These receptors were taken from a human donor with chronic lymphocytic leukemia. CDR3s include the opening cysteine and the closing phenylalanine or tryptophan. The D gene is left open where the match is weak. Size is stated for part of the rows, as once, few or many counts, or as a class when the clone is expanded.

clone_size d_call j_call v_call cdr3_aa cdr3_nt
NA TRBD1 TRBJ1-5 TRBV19 CASSNYRGRNQPQHF TGTGCCAGTAGTAACTACAGGGGGCGGAATCAGCCCCAGCATTTT
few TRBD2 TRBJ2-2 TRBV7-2 CASSSGTSGDF TGTGCCAGCAGCTCCGGGACTAGCGGGGATTTT
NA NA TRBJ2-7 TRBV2 CAIRQNSYEQYF TGTGCCATAAGACAGAACTCCTACGAGCAGTACTTC
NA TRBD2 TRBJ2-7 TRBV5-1 CASSDRLAGFYEQYF TGCGCCAGCAGCGACCGACTAGCGGGATTCTACGAGCAGTACTTC
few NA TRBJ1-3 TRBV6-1 CASSVHRQGNTIYF TGTGCCAGCAGTGTCCACCGTCAGGGAAACACCATATATTTT
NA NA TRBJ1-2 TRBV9 CASSVGQGSYGYTF TGTGCCAGCAGCGTAGGGCAGGGGAGCTATGGCTACACCTTC
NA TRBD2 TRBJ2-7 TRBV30 CASRTSGSGEQYF TGTGCCTCCCGGACTAGCGGGAGCGGCGAGCAGTACTTC
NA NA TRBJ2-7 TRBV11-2 CASSPRTLDSYEQYF TGTGCCAGCAGCCCACGGACTCTGGACTCCTACGAGCAGTACTTC
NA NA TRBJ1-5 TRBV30 CAWSVGRGFEPQHF TGTGCCTGGAGTGTAGGCAGGGGATTTGAGCCCCAGCATTTT
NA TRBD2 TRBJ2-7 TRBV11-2 CASSSLDQRESPGYEQYF TGTGCCAGCAGCTCCCTCGACCAGCGGGAGTCTCCAGGCTACGAGCAGTACTTC
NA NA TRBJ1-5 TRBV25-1 CASSEGSGNQPQHF TGTGCCAGCAGTGAAGGATCTGGCAATCAGCCCCAGCATTTT
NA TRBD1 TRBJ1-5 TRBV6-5 CASSYRTGSGQPQHF TGTGCCAGCAGTTACCGGACAGGCTCGGGCCAGCCCCAGCATTTT
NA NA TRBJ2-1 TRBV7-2 CASRIGGWHEQFF TGTGCCAGCAGAATAGGGGGGTGGCATGAGCAGTTCTTC
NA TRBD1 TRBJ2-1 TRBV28 CASSLGGQGYNERFF TGTGCCAGCAGTTTAGGGGGACAGGGCTACAATGAGCGGTTCTTC
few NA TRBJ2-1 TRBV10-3 CAIRLEAWNEQFF TGTGCCATACGACTAGAGGCATGGAATGAGCAGTTCTTC
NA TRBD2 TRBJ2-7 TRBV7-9 CASSLGGLAGLTYF TGTGCCAGCAGCTTAGGCGGACTAGCGGGTCTGACGTACTTC
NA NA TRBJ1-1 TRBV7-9 CASSLESGINTEAFF TGTGCCAGCAGCTTAGAATCAGGGATCAACACTGAAGCTTTCTTT
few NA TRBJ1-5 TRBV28 CASSFRGVYSNQPQHF TGTGCCAGCAGTTTCCGTGGGGTATATAGCAATCAGCCCCAGCATTTT
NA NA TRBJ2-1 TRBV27 CASSFGLEQFF TGTGCCAGCAGTTTTGGACTGGAGCAGTTCTTC
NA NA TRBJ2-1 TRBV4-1 CASSTVGGSSYNEQFF TGCGCCAGCAGCACAGTCGGGGGTAGCTCCTACAATGAGCAGTTCTTC
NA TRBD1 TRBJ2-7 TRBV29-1 CSVGQGAPYEQYF TGCAGCGTTGGGCAGGGGGCCCCCTACGAGCAGTACTTC
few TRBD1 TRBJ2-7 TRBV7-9 CASSFGTGAYEQYF TGTGCCAGCAGCTTTGGGACAGGGGCCTACGAGCAGTACTTC
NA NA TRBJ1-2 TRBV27 CASSTHLKGDGYGYTF TGTGCCAGCAGCACACACCTGAAGGGGGACGGCTATGGCTACACCTTC
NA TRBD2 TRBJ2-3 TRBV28 CASSHTGLAASTDTQYF TGTGCCAGCAGCCATACTGGCCTAGCGGCTAGCACAGATACGCAGTATTTT
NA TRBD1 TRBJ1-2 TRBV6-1 CASSINPGQIGYTF TGTGCCAGCAGCATAAACCCGGGACAGATTGGCTACACCTTC
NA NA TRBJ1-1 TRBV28 CASSLGVTEAFF TGTGCCAGCAGTTTAGGGGTCACTGAAGCTTTCTTT
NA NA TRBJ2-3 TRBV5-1 CASSLGAVYTDTQYF TGCGCCAGCAGCTTGGGGGCGGTCTACACAGATACGCAGTATTTT
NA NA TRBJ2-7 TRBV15 CATSRTGTYEQYF TGTGCCACCAGCAGAACCGGGACCTACGAGCAGTACTTC
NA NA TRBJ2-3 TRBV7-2 CASSLVTRVLDTQYF TGTGCCAGCAGCTTAGTAACAAGGGTGCTGGATACGCAGTATTTT
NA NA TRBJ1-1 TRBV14 CASSQWGGDTEAFF TGTGCCAGCAGCCAATGGGGGGGCGACACTGAAGCTTTCTTT
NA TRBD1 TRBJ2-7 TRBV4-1 CASSLSSGQGSEQYF TGCGCCAGCAGCCTCTCCTCGGGACAGGGATCCGAGCAGTACTTC
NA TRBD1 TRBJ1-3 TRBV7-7 CASSLGQASGNTIYF TGTGCTAGCAGCTTAGGACAGGCCTCTGGAAACACCATATATTTT
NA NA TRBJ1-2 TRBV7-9 CASSLDYGYTF TGTGCCAGCAGCTTAGACTATGGCTACACCTTC
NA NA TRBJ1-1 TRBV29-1 CRVQGSKHTEAFF TGCAGGGTACAGGGAAGTAAGCACACTGAAGCTTTCTTT
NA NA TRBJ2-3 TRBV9 CASSAGRVDTQYF TGTGCCAGCAGCGCAGGAAGGGTGGATACGCAGTATTTT
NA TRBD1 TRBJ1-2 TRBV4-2 CASSQGFAGEGGDGYTF TGTGCCAGCAGCCAAGGGTTTGCAGGGGAAGGGGGCGATGGCTACACCTTC
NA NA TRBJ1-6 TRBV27 CASSPRSSYNSPLHF TGTGCCAGCAGTCCCAGGAGCTCCTATAATTCACCCCTCCACTTT
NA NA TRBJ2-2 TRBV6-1 CASSEGLRAFANTGELFF TGTGCCAGCAGCGAAGGGTTGAGGGCTTTCGCGAACACCGGGGAGCTGTTTTTT
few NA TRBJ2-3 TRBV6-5 CASSSLGSTDTQYF TGTGCCAGCAGTTCCCTCGGGAGTACAGATACGCAGTATTTT
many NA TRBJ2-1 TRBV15 CATSRELAYEQFF TGTGCCACCAGCAGAGAGTTAGCCTATGAGCAGTTCTTC
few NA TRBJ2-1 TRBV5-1 CASSRDGTNEQFF TGCGCCAGCAGCCGGGACGGGACAAATGAGCAGTTCTTC
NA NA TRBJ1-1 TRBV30 CAWDRGQGETEAFF TGTGCCTGGGATCGGGGTCAGGGAGAAACTGAAGCTTTCTTT
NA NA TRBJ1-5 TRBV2 CASRFVSGLSNQPQHF TGTGCCAGCAGGTTTGTGTCGGGGTTGAGCAATCAGCCCCAGCATTTT
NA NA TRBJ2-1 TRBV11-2 CASSPGHWDEQFF TGTGCCAGCAGCCCGGGACACTGGGATGAGCAGTTCTTC
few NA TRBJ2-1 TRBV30 CAWKWVVLYNEQFF TGTGCCTGGAAGTGGGTCGTACTGTACAATGAGCAGTTCTTC
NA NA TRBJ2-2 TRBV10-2 CASRVSAGELFF TGCGCCAGCAGAGTTTCGGCCGGGGAGCTGTTTTTT
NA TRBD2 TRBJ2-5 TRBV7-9 CAPDAGVFETQYF TGTGCCCCTGACGCGGGAGTATTTGAGACCCAGTACTTC
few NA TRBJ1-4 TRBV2 CASNGWHNEKLFF TGTGCCAGCAATGGTTGGCATAATGAAAAACTGTTTTTT
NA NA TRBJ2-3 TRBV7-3 CASSPSAGTSTDTQYF TGTGCCAGCAGCCCTAGCGCGGGGACTAGCACAGATACGCAGTATTTT
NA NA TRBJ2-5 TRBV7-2 CASSLGPAGQETQYF TGTGCCAGCAGCTTAGGGCCGGCGGGGCAAGAGACCCAGTACTTC